This section outlines one T cell receptor (beta chain) sequence together with its context. As yet, its antigen is unknown. The record originates from a study of shared clonotypes between healthy human individuals. About the study: Donors consisted of two women and three men between 18 and 49. Study-wide findings and caveats: Roughly 5.3% of naive CD4 clonotypes were common to a handful of donors.

Genomic DNA (from each subset) was split evenly across several immunoSEQ plates. Produced via immunoSEQ multiplex PCR; TCRdb's table is partial and in-frame only. Of approximately 2.5 million clones listed, 90% to 95% are singletons. CD45RA-negative memory and CD45RA+ naive subsets were split from the CD4+ cells. The CDR3 is made up of 14 amino acids. The V and J ends lost 3 bases and 9 bases, in that order; junction bases with no gene match: 3. Germline CDR1 is SEHNR and CDR2 is FQNEAQ (reference sequence). This chain links TRBV7-9 with TRBJ2-1; 12 bases are a match to TRBD2. This receptor was taken from a man aged 18 to 35 in good health. Some clones in this sample may be carry-over from other donors' samples. Sequencing was carried out using naive CD4+ T cells from PBMCs. Subset indicated: CD45RA+ positively selected. The DNA for the CDR3 is TGTGCCAGCAGCTTCCTAGCGGGAGGGGGTGAGCAGTTCTTC. Translating gives CASSFLAGGGEQFF.